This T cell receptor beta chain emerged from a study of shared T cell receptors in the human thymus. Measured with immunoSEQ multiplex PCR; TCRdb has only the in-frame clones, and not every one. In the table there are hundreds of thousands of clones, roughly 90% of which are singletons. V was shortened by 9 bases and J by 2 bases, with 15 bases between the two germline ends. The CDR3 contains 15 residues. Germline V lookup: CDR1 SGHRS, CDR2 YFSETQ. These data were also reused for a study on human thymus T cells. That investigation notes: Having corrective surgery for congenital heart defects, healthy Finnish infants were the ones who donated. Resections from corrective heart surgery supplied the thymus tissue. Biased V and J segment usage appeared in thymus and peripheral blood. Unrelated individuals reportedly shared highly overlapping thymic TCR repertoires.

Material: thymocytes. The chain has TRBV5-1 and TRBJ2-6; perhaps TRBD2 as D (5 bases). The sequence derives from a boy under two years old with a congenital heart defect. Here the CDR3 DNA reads TGCGCCACCCTCCGCCCGAGGGCTGGGGCCAACGTCCTGACTTTC. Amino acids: CATLRPRAGANVLTF.